The 22 T cell receptor beta chains below were found in one sample sequenced in a study of T cell changes during pregnancy in multiple sclerosis. TCRdb keeps only in-frame clones here, not all; method: immunoSEQ multiplex PCR. In the table there are 55,000 to 70,000 clones, about nine tenths of which are singletons. The sequenced sample was peripheral blood, obtained in the first trimester of pregnancy. These receptors originate from a female donor in good health, enrolled as a control in a pregnancy study.

V gene TRBV5-1 combines with J gene TRBJ2-7, with D possibly matching TRBD1 (6 bases). Trimming stripped 4 bases from V and 0 bases from J, with 11 bases between. Germline CDR1 and CDR2: SGHRS and YFSETQ. The CDR3 sequence is 14 residues long. In DNA form, the CDR3 reads TGCGCCAGCAGCGCGGACAGAATCTCCTACGAGCAGTACTTC. Encoded protein: CASSADRISYEQYF.

In its sample, this clone was seen once. The gene calls are TRBV7-9 and TRBJ2-5; tentative D call: TRBD1 (5 bases). V lost 5 bases and J 5 bases, leaving 12 bases between the germline ends. The CDR3 spans 13 residues. CDR1 is SEHNR, CDR2 FQNEAQ, per germline (reference sequence). The CDR3, as DNA: TGTGCCAGCAGCACAACAGGAAGGGAGACCCAGTACTTC. Its protein is CASSTTGRETQYF.

This chain links TRBV5-1 with TRBJ2-5; D perhaps matches TRBD2 (6 bases). CDR1 is SGHRS and CDR2 is YFSETQ in the germline V gene. The CDR3 spans 20 residues. V lost 2 bases, J lost 0 bases, and 26 bases lay in between. The CDR3, as DNA: TGCGCCAGCAGCTTCCCCCAGGGCGGGAAGGGAAGGGAAAACCAAGAGACCCAGTACTTC. Its protein is CASSFPQGGKGRENQETQYF.

This chain connects TRBV7-9 to TRBJ1-1; TRBD1 might be the D (5 bases). CDR1 SEHNR and CDR2 FQNEAQ come from the germline V gene (reference sequence). V lost 5 bases to trimming and J lost 7 bases, with 11 bases between them. The CDR3 consists of 12 residues. The CDR3 bases are TGTGCCAGCAGCAAAGGGGCCCTTGAAGCTTTCTTT. Translated, it gives CASSKGALEAFF.

CDR3 in DNA: TGTGCCAGCAGTGTCCTCGCGGGGGCGCCGCAGGAAGCTTTCTTT. Amino acids: CASSVLAGAPQEAFF. The chain links TRBV6-1 to TRBJ1-1, with a possible D match to TRBD1 (6 bases). The germline V gene encodes CDR1 MNHNS and CDR2 SASEGT. Deletions cut 4 bases from V and 8 bases from J, with 20 bases between. The CDR3 runs to 15 residues.

This chain connects TRBV27 to TRBJ2-6; D unclear. The CDR3 is 14 residues long. The germline V gene has CDR1 MNHEY and CDR2 SMNVEV (reference sequence). V lost 6 bases, J lost 0 bases, and 6 bases lay in between. This chain's CDR3 is CASRRDSGANVLTF. Written as DNA, the CDR3 is TGTGCCAGCAGGAGAGACTCTGGGGCCAACGTCCTGACTTTC.

V and J are TRBV27 and TRBJ2-3; the D is unclear. This CDR3 contains 15 residues. Trimming pared 3 bases from V and 3 bases from J, leaving 13 bases between. CDR1 MNHEY and CDR2 SMNVEV come from the germline V gene (reference sequence). CDR3 nucleotide sequence: TGTGCCAGCAGTTTCAGGCAACAAACGACAGATACGCAGTATTTT. Its translation is CASSFRQQTTDTQYF.

The chain joins TRBV9 to TRBJ2-2, with D perhaps matching TRBD2 (5 bases). Deletions cut 4 bases from V and 4 bases from J, with 14 bases between. Germline V CDR1 and CDR2: SGDLS, YYNGEE. The CDR3 sequence is 15 residues long. CDR3 sequence (DNA): TGTGCCAGCAGCCCCGGGGAAATCGGCACCGGGGAGCTGTTTTTT. Translated, it gives CASSPGEIGTGELFF.

In DNA form, the CDR3 reads TGTGCCAGCAGTCCGACCCCCGCAGGGCCCCAGCATTTT. Translation gives CASSPTPAGPQHF. This chain links TRBV6-6 with TRBJ1-5; no definite D call. Germline CDR1 and CDR2: MNHNY and SVGAGI (reference sequence). V shed 5 bases and J shed 9 bases, with 14 bases lying between them. CDR3 length equals 13 residues.

This clone appeared a single time. The chain links TRBV18 to TRBJ1-2; the match to TRBD1 covers 8 bases. V lost 3 bases and J lost 6; bases outside the gene matches: 15. CDR1 and CDR2 from the germline V gene are KGHSH and LQKENI. This CDR3 spans 17 amino acids. CDR3 region: CASSPLRQGTGRNGYTF. DNA for the CDR3: TGTGCCAGCTCACCTCTACGACAGGGGACAGGACGGAATGGCTACACCTTC.

V gene TRBV5-1 combines with J gene TRBJ2-1, with D unclear. CDR3 length: 14 amino acids. The V end lost 0 bases, the J end lost 6 bases, and 10 bases lay between the germline ends. CDR1 and CDR2 (germline): SGHRS, YFSETQ. The CDR3 DNA follows: TGCGCCAGCAGCTTGGATTCCCACAGCAATGAGCAGTTCTTC. Translating it yields CASSLDSHSNEQFF. Together with reference TRBV5-1 and TRBJ2-1, the CDR3 gives the full variable domain: KAGVTQTPRYLIKTRGQQVTLSCSPISGHRSVSWYQQTPGQGLQFLFEYFSETQRNKGNFPGRFSGRQFSNSRSEMNVSTLELGDSALYLCASSLDSHSNEQFFGPGTRLTVL.

The chain is built from TRBV6-6 and TRBJ2-2; D uncertain. The germline gives CDR1 MNHNY, CDR2 SVGAGI (reference sequence). The ends were cut back, 2 bases at V and 6 bases at J, with 7 bases in the middle. CDR3 length equals 13 residues. The CDR3 region is CASSYPSAGELFF. CDR3 DNA: TGTGCCAGCAGTTACCCAAGCGCCGGGGAGCTGTTTTTT.

The CDR3 loop is CASSLGLSWAGEETQYF. As DNA, the CDR3 is TGTGCCAGCAGCTTAGGCCTTTCGTGGGCGGGAGAAGAGACCCAGTACTTC. The V gene is TRBV11-2, the J gene TRBJ2-5; TRBD2 aligns across 7 bases. This CDR3 is built from 17 residues. V shed 1 base, J shed 3 bases, and the junction held 11 bases outside the gene matches. Germline CDR1 reads SGHAT; CDR2 reads FQNNGV.

J is TRBJ2-7 and V is TRBV4-1; 12 bases are shared with TRBD1. Germline lookup yields CDR1 MGHRA and CDR2 YSYEKL. The CDR3 has 17 residues. V shed 6 bases, J shed 4 bases, and the junction held 13 bases outside the gene matches. The chain's CDR3 is CASSPGQGATWVYEQYF. CDR3 DNA: TGCGCCAGCAGTCCGGGACAGGGGGCGACCTGGGTATACGAGCAGTACTTC.

This chain links TRBV18 with TRBJ1-4; D uncertain. Trimming removed 3 bases from V and 6 bases from J, with 8 bases in between. Germline loops: CDR1 KGHSH, CDR2 LQKENI. This CDR3 spans 13 amino acids. The CDR3 protein is CASSPIRDEKLFF. The CDR3 DNA reads as TGTGCCAGCTCACCGATCCGCGATGAAAAACTGTTTTTT.

This chain links TRBV27 with TRBJ1-2; 8 bases fit TRBD1. V gave up 3 bases and J gave up 5 bases; unmatched junction bases: 14. The CDR3 length is 17 residues. Germline V lookup: CDR1 MNHEY, CDR2 SMNVEV (reference sequence). CDR3 nucleotides: TGTGCCAGCAGTTTCTTGAGCAGGGGGCGAGGGATTTATGGCTACACCTTC. It is translated as CASSFLSRGRGIYGYTF.

The chain recombines TRBV6-1 with TRBJ1-2, with 8 bases matching TRBD1. Looked up from germline, CDR1 is MNHNS and CDR2 is SASEGT. J was trimmed by 9 bases and V by 7 bases; bases with no gene match: 16. The CDR3 runs 15 residues. CDR3: CASTTDRGSKSRYTF. The CDR3 DNA reads TGTGCCAGCACCACCGACAGGGGTAGTAAGTCTCGCTACACCTTC.

This clone has more than one count but fewer than ten. V gene TRBV4-2 combines with J gene TRBJ1-5; 10 bases are shared with TRBD1. The CDR3 spans 16 residues. Losses at the gene ends were 0 bases for V and 6 bases for J; bases not matched to a gene: 5. Germline V gene data show CDR1 as LGHNA and CDR2 as YNFKEQ. The CDR3 loop is CASSQDLGQGVQPQHF. In DNA, the CDR3 is TGTGCCAGCAGCCAAGACCTCGGACAGGGGGTTCAGCCCCAGCATTTT.

The table lists this clone with a count of one. The V call is TRBV7-3, the J call TRBJ1-6; tentatively, D is TRBD1 (6 bases). The CDR3 totals 17 residues. The germline V and J ends were trimmed by 2 bases and 6 bases, with 17 bases remaining between them. Germline values: CDR1 SGHTA, CDR2 FQGTGA. The CDR3 bases are TGTGCCAGCAGCTTATTGCACCCGGCAGGGGTTAATTCACCCCTCCACTTT. Translating gives CASSLLHPAGVNSPLHF.

This sequence joins TRBV7-8 and TRBJ1-1; 7 bases line up with TRBD1. With V trimmed by 1 base and J by 5 bases, 4 bases remained unmatched. CDR1 and CDR2 (germline): SGHVS, FQNEAQ. The CDR3 contains 14 residues. The chain's CDR3 is CASSLEGGVTEAFF. Written as DNA, the CDR3 is TGTGCCAGCAGCTTAGAAGGGGGCGTGACTGAAGCTTTCTTT.

The V gene is TRBV28, the J gene TRBJ2-1; TRBD2 is a possible D gene (5 bases). Germline V gene sequence: CDR1 MDHEN, CDR2 SYDVKM. The CDR3 consists of 14 residues. V gave up 3 bases and J gave up 3 bases, with 9 bases separating them. This CDR3 reads CASSLGADYNEQFF. In DNA, the CDR3 is TGTGCCAGCAGTTTGGGAGCGGACTACAATGAGCAGTTCTTC.

The chain links TRBV1 to TRBJ1-6; TRBD1, the table's D call, lacks a check against the DNA. TRBV1 represents a pseudogene. The CDR3 is 20 amino acids. The CDR3 here is CTSSQDATGELSSYNSPLHF. The CDR3 DNA reads as TGCACCAGCAGCCAAGACGCGACAGGCGAGCTGAGCTCCTATAATTCACCCCTCCACTTT.